A selection of T cell receptor beta chains follows, all from one sample in a study of post-analysis software for immune sequencing data. TCRdb re-derived calls from the PCR reads in MiXCR, one entry per CDR3 protein. This sample has about 460,000 distinct CDR3 sequences, with roughly 45% found just once. Input material: blood. Source of these receptors: a girl under 18 with multiple sclerosis. CDR3s include the opening cysteine and the closing phenylalanine or tryptophan. Fields, in order: V gene, J gene, D gene, clone size, CDR3 DNA, CDR3 protein. A D gene is named only where the DNA matches it firmly. Some rows have no size entry. The others give once, few or many, or a class for an expanded clone.

V: TRBV7-6; J: TRBJ2-1; D: TRBD2; size: .; DNA: TGTGCCAGCAGCTTTAGCGGGAGTGTGTTCTTC; CDR3: CASSFSGSVFF
V: TRBV29-1; J: TRBJ2-5; D: .; size: few; DNA: TGCAGCGTTTCAAGACAACAAGAGACCCAGTACTTC; CDR3: CSVSRQQETQYF
V: TRBV28; J: TRBJ1-2; D: .; size: .; DNA: TGTGCCAGCAGTTTGAGGAGGAAGACCGTCGATCACTATGGTGGCTACACCTTC; CDR3: CASSLRRKTVDHYGGYTF
V: TRBV9; J: TRBJ2-3; D: .; size: .; DNA: TGTGCCAGCAGTTACAGGGCGTCTAGCACAGATACGCAGTATTTT; CDR3: CASSYRASSTDTQYF
V: TRBV6-5; J: TRBJ2-1; D: .; size: .; DNA: TGTGCCAGCAGTTCAGGGCACAATGAGCAGTTCTTC; CDR3: CASSSGHNEQFF
V: TRBV5-1; J: TRBJ2-7; D: .; size: few; DNA: TGCGCCAGCAGCTTCGCAGCCGCCTACGAGCAGTACTTC; CDR3: CASSFAAAYEQYF
V: TRBV4-2; J: TRBJ1-1; D: .; size: .; DNA: TGTGCCAGCAGCCCTGGGACACGGAACACTGAAGCTTTCTTT; CDR3: CASSPGTRNTEAFF
V: TRBV9; J: TRBJ1-6; D: .; size: .; DNA: TGTGCCAGCAGCGCAGACGGGGCCTATTCACCCCTCCACTTT; CDR3: CASSADGAYSPLHF
V: TRBV5-1; J: TRBJ2-7; D: .; size: .; DNA: TGCGCCAGCAGCCAGGGCAATGGTCTTTACGAGCAGTACTTC; CDR3: CASSQGNGLYEQYF
V: TRBV9; J: TRBJ1-2; D: .; size: .; DNA: TGTGCCAGCAGCGCCCCGAATGGCTACACCTTC; CDR3: CASSAPNGYTF
V: TRBV10-3; J: TRBJ2-7; D: TRBD1; size: few; DNA: TGTGCCATCAGTGCGACAGGGAAAATCTACGAGCAGTACTTC; CDR3: CAISATGKIYEQYF
V: TRBV18; J: TRBJ2-7; D: TRBD2; size: few; DNA: TGTGCCAGCTCACCAGGACTAGCGGGAGGGCCCTACGAGCAGTACTTC; CDR3: CASSPGLAGGPYEQYF
V: TRBV5-5; J: TRBJ2-1; D: .; size: .; DNA: TGTGCCAGCAGCTTGGACTTTTACTCGACCAATGAGCAGTTCTTC; CDR3: CASSLDFYSTNEQFF
V: TRBV24-1; J: TRBJ2-5; D: TRBD2; size: .; DNA: TGTGCCACCAGTGATGCGACTAGCGTGAAGACCCAGTACTTC; CDR3: CATSDATSVKTQYF
V: TRBV5-1; J: TRBJ2-5; D: TRBD2; size: .; DNA: TGCGCCAGCAGCTGGGCCGGGACTAGCGGACGAGAGACCCAGTACTTC; CDR3: CASSWAGTSGRETQYF
V: TRBV10-3; J: TRBJ2-7; D: .; size: .; DNA: TGTGCCATCAGTGAGAGTACCTACGAGCAGTACTTC; CDR3: CAISESTYEQYF
V: TRBV3-1; J: TRBJ2-7; D: TRBD2; size: few; DNA: TGTGCCAGCAGCCCCTGGGGGGGCGAGCAGTACTTC; CDR3: CASSPWGGEQYF
V: TRBV6-1; J: TRBJ2-3; D: TRBD2; size: few; DNA: TGTGCCAGCAGGGTTGGGAAGCGGGAGTCGGGAGATACGCAGTATTTT; CDR3: CASRVGKRESGDTQYF
V: TRBV18; J: TRBJ1-4; D: TRBD1; size: .; DNA: TGTGCCAGCTCACTCACAGGGGGCTTTGAAAAACTGTTTTTT; CDR3: CASSLTGGFEKLFF
V: TRBV9; J: TRBJ2-7; D: .; size: .; DNA: TGTGCCAGCAGCGCCAACGGTGGTATCTACGAGCAGTACTTC; CDR3: CASSANGGIYEQYF